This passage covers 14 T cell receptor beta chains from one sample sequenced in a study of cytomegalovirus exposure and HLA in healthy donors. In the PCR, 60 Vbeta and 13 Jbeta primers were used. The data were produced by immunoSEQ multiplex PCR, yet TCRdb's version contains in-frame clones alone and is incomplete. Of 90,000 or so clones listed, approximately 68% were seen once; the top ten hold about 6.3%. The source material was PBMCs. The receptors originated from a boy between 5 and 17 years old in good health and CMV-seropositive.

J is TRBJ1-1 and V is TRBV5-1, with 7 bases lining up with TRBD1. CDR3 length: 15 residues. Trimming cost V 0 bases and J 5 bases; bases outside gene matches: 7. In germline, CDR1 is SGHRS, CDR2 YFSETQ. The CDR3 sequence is CASSLAGQGVTEAFF. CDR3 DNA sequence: TGCGCCAGCAGCTTGGCTGGGCAGGGGGTTACTGAAGCTTTCTTT.

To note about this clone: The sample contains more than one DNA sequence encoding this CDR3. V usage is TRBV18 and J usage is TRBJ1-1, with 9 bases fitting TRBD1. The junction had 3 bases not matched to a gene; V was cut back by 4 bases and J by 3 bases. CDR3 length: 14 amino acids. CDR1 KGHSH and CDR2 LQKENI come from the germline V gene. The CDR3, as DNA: TGTGCCAGCTCACGACAGGGGGTGGACACTGAAGCTTTCTTT. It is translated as CASSRQGVDTEAFF.

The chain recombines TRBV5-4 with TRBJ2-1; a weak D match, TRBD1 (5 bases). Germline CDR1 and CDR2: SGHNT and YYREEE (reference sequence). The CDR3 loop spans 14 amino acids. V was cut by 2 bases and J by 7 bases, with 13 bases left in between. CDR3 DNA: TGTGCCAGCAGCTTAATTATAGGGGAAAATGAGCAGTTCTTC. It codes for CASSLIIGENEQFF.

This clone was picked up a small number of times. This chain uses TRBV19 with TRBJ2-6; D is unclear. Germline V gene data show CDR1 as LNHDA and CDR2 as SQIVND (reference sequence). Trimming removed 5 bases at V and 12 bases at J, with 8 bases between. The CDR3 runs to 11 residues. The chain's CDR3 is CASSYAGVLTF. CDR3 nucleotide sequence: TGTGCCAGTAGTTATGCCGGCGTCCTGACTTTC.

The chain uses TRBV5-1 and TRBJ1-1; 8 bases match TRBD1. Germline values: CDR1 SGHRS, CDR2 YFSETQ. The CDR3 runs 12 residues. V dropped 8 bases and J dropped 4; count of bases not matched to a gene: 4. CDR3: CASSTGGTEAFF. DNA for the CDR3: TGCGCCAGTTCTACAGGGGGCACTGAAGCTTTCTTT.

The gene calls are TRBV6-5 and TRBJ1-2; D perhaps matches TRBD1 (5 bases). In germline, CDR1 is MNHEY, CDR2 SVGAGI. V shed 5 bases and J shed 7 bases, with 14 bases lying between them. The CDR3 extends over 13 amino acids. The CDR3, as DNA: TGTGCCAGCAGTGCTGGGGGGTTTGGTGGCTACACCTTC. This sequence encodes CASSAGGFGGYTF.

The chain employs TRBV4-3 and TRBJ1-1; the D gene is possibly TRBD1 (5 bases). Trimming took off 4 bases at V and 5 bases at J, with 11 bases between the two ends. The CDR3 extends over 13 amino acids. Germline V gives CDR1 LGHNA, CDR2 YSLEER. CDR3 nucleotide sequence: TGCGCCAGCAGCCCATCAAGGGGTACTGAAGCTTTCTTT. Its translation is CASSPSRGTEAFF.

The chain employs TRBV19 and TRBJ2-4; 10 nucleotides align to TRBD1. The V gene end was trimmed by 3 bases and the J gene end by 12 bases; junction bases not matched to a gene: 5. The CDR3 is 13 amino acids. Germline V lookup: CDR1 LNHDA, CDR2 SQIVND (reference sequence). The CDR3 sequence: CASSMGTGVDQYF. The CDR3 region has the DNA TGTGCCAGTAGTATGGGGACAGGGGTTGATCAGTACTTC.

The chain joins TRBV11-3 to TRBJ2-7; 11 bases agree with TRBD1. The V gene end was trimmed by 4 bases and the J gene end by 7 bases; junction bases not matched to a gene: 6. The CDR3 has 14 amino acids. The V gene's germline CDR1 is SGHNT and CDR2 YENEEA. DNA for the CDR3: TGTGCCAGCAGCTCCGGACAGGGGGCGGGGGAGCAGTACTTC. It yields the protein CASSSGQGAGEQYF. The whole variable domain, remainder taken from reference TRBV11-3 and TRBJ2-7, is EAGVVQSPRYKIIEKKQPVAFWCNPISGHNTLYWYLQNLGQGPELLIRYENEEAVDDSQLPKDRFSAERLKGVDSTLKIQPAELGDSAVYLCASSSGQGAGEQYFGPGTRLTVT.

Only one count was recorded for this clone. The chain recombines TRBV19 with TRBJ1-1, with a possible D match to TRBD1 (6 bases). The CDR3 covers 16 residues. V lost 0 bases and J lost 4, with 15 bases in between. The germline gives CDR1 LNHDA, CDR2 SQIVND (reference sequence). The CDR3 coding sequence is TGTGCCAGTAGTATAGATGCCGTTGGGGGCGGCACTGAAGCTTTCTTT. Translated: CASSIDAVGGGTEAFF.

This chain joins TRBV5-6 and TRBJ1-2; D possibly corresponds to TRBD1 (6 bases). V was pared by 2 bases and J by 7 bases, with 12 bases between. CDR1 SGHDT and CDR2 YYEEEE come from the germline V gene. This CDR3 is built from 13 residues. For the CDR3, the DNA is TGTGCCAGCAGCTTAGTAGGGGGAAGTGGCTACACCTTC. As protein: CASSLVGGSGYTF.

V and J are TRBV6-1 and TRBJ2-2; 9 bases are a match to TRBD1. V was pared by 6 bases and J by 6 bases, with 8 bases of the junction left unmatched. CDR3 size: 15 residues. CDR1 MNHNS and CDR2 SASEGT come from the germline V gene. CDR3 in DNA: TGTGCCAGCAGCCCCGGGACAGGGTTTGCCGGGGAGCTGTTTTTT. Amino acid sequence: CASSPGTGFAGELFF.

The DNA of the CDR3 is TGCGCCAGCAGCGTAGCGGGGCTTAGCACAGATACGCAGTATTTT. As protein: CASSVAGLSTDTQYF. The chain is built from TRBV10-2 and TRBJ2-3; 8 bases align to TRBD2. Trimming cost V 6 bases and J 0 bases; bases outside gene matches: 5. The germline V gene encodes CDR1 WSHSY and CDR2 SAAADI. The CDR3 is made up of 15 amino acids.

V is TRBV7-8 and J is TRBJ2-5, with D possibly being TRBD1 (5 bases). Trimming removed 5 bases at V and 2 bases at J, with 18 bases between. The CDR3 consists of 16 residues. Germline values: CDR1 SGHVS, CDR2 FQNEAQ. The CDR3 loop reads CASSPRRLGQQETQYF. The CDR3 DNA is TGTGCCAGCAGCCCAAGGCGATTGGGGCAGCAAGAGACCCAGTACTTC.